This T cell receptor (beta chain) comes out of a study of blood T cell repertoires in COVID-19. The assay was immunoSEQ multiplex PCR, and TCRdb's table has in-frame clones only and misses some. The sample records about 220,000 clones, about 83% being singletons. Germline CDR1 is SEHNR and CDR2 is FQNEAQ (reference sequence). The CDR3 has 15 residues. V shed 5 bases and J 1 base; nucleotides not matched to a gene: 2. This sequence joins TRBV7-9 and TRBJ2-2, with 9 bases identical to TRBD2. The sample comprised PBMCs or T cells enriched from blood (not recorded which). The receptor was derived from a woman aged 45-60 years who had been exposed to COVID-19. CDR3 loop: CASSQTSGNTGELFF. CDR3 nucleotide sequence: TGTGCCAGCAGCCAGACTAGCGGGAACACCGGGGAGCTGTTTTTT.